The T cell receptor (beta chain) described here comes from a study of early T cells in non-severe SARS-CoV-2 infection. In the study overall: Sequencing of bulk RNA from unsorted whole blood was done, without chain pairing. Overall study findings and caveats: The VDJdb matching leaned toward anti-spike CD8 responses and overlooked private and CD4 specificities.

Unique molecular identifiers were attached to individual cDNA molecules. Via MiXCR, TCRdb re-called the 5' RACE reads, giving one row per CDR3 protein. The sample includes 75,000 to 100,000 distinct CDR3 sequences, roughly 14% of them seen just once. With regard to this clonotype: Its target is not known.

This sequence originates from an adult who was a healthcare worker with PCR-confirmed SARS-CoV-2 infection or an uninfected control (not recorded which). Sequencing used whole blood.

The CDR3 bases are TGTGCCAGCATGCCGTGGGGTTCCTACGAGCAGTACGTC. Translation gives CASMPWGSYEQYV. V usage is TRBV5-5 and J usage is TRBJ2-7; D unclear. The germline V and J ends were trimmed by 6 bases and 1 base, with 11 bases remaining between them. This CDR3 contains 13 residues. CDR1 is SGHKS and CDR2 is YYEKEE in the germline V gene (reference sequence).